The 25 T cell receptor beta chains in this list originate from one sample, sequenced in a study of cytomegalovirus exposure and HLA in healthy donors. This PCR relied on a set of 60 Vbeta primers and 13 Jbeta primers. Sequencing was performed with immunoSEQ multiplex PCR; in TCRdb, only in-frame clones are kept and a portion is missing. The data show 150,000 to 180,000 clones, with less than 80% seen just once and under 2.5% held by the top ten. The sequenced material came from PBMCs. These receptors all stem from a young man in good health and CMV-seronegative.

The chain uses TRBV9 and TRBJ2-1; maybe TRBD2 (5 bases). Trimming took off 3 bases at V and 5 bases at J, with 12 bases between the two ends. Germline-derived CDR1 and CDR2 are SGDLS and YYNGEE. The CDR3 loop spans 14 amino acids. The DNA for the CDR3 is TGTGCCAGCAGCGCCAGACTAAGGGACAATGAGCAGTTCTTC. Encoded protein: CASSARLRDNEQFF.

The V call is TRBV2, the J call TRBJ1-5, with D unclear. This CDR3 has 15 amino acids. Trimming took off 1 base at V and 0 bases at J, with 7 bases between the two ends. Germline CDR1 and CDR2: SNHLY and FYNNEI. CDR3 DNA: TGTGCCAGCAGTGAAGACGGTTATAGCAATCAGCCCCAGCATTTT. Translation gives CASSEDGYSNQPQHF.

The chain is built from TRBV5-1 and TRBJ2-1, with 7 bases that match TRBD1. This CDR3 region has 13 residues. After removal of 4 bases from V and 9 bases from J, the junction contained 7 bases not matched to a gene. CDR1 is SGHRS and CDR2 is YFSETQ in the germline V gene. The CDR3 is CASSRQGESEQFF. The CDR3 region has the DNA TGCGCCAGCAGCAGGCAGGGGGAGAGTGAGCAGTTCTTC. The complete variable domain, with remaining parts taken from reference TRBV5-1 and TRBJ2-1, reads KAGVTQTPRYLIKTRGQQVTLSCSPISGHRSVSWYQQTPGQGLQFLFEYFSETQRNKGNFPGRFSGRQFSNSRSEMNVSTLELGDSALYLCASSRQGESEQFFGPGTRLTVL.

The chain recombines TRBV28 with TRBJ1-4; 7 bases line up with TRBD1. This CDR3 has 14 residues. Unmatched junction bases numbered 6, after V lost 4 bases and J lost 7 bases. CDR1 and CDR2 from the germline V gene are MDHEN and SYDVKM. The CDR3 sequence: CASSSQGSTEKLFF. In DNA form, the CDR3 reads TGTGCCAGCAGTTCACAGGGGTCCACTGAAAAACTGTTTTTT.

The CDR3 sequence: CASSLQGARETQYF. In nucleotides, the CDR3 is TGTGCCAGCAGTTTACAGGGGGCGAGGGAGACCCAGTACTTC. The V and J genes are TRBV6-6 and TRBJ2-5, with 9 bases identical to TRBD1. Germline V gene lookup returns CDR1 MNHNY and CDR2 SVGAGI (reference sequence). This CDR3 contains 14 residues. The trim removed 4 bases at V and 5 bases at J, leaving 5 bases unmatched.

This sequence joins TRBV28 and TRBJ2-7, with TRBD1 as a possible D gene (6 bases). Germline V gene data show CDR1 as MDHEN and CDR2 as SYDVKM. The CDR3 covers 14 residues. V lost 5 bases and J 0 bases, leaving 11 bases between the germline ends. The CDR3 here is CASSLGTPSYEQYF. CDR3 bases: TGTGCCAGCAGTCTCGGGACACCCTCCTACGAGCAGTACTTC.

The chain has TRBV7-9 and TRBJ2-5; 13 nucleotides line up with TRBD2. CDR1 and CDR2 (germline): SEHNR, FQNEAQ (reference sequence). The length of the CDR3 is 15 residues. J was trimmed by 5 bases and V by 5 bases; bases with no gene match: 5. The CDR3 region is CASSTSTSGGETQYF. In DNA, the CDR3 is TGTGCCAGCAGCACCTCGACTAGCGGGGGGGAGACCCAGTACTTC.

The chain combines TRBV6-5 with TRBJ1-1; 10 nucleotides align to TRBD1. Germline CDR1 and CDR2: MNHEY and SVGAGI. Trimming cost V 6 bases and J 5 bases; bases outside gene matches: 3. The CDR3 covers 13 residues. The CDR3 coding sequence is TGTGCCAGCAGGGGACAGGGGTGGACTGAAGCTTTCTTT. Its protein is CASRGQGWTEAFF.

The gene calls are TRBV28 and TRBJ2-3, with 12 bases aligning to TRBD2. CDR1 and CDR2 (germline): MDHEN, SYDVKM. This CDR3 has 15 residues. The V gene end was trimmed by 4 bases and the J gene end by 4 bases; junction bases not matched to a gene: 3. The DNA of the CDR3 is TGTGCCAGCAGTTCCAGGACTAGCGGGGCAGATACGCAGTATTTT. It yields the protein CASSSRTSGADTQYF.

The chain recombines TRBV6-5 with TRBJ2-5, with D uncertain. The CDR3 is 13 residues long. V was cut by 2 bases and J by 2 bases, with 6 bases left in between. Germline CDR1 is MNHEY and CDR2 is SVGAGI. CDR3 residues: CASSYNRQETQYF. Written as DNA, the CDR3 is TGTGCCAGCAGTTACAACAGACAAGAGACCCAGTACTTC.

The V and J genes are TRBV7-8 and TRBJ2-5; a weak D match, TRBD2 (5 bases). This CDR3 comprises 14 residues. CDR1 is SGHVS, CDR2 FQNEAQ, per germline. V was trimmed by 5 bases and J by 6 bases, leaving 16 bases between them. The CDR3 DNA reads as TGTGCCAGCAGCACCGGCGACTATCAAAAGACCCAGTACTTC. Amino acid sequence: CASSTGDYQKTQYF. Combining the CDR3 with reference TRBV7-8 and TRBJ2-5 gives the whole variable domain GAGVSQSPRYKVAKRGQDVALRCDPISGHVSLFWYQQALGQGPEFLTYFQNEAQLDKSGLPSDRFFAERPEGSVSTLKIQRTQQEDSAVYLCASSTGDYQKTQYFGPGTRLLVL.

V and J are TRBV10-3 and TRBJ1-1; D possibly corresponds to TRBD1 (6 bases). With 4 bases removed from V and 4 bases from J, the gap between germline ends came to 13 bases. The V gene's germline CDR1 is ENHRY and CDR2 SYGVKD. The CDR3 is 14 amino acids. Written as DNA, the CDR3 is TGTGCCATCAGTGGTGCAGGGGACGCCACTGAAGCTTTCTTT. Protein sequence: CAISGAGDATEAFF.

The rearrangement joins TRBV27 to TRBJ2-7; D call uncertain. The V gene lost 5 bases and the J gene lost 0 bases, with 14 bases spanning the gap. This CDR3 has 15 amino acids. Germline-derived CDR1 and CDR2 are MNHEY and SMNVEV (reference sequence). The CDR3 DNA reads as TGTGCCAGCAGTCCACGGTGGTCCCCCTCCTACGAGCAGTACTTC. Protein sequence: CASSPRWSPSYEQYF.

CDR3 loop: CATSRGIGEYEQYF. The CDR3 nucleotides are TGTGCCACCAGCAGAGGTATCGGGGAGTACGAGCAGTACTTC. J is TRBJ2-7 and V is TRBV15, with D maybe TRBD2 (5 bases). Germline assignment: CDR1 LNHNV and CDR2 YYDKDF (reference sequence). Trimming shortened V by 1 base and J by 4 bases, and 11 bases separated the two germline ends. The CDR3 consists of 14 residues.

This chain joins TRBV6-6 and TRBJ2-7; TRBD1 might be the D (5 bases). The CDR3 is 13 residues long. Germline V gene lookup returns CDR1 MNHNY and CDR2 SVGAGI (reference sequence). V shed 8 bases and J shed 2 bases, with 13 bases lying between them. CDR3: CASGPTDAYEQYF. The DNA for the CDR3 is TGTGCCAGCGGACCGACAGACGCCTACGAGCAGTACTTC.

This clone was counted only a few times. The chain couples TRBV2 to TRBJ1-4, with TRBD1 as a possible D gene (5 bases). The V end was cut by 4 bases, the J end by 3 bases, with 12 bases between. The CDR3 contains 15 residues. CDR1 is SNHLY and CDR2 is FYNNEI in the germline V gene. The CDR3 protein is CASSAREMANEKLFF. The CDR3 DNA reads TGTGCCAGCAGTGCCAGGGAAATGGCTAATGAAAAACTGTTTTTT.

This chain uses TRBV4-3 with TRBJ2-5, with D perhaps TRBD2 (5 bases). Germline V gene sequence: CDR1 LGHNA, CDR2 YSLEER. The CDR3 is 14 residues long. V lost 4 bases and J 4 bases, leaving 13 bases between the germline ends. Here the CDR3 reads CASSPAWAGETQYF. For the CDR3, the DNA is TGCGCCAGCAGCCCCGCTTGGGCGGGAGAGACCCAGTACTTC.

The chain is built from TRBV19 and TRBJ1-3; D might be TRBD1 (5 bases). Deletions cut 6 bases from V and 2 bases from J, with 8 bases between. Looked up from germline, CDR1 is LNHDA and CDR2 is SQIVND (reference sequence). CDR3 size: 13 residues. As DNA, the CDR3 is TGTGCCAGTAGAGGGGCGGCTGGAAACACCATATATTTT. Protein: CASRGAAGNTIYF.

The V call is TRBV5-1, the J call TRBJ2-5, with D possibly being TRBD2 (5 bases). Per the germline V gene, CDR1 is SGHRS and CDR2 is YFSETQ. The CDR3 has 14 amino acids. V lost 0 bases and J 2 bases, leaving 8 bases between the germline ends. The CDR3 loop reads CASSLASGQETQYF. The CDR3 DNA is TGCGCCAGCAGCTTGGCCAGCGGACAAGAGACCCAGTACTTC.

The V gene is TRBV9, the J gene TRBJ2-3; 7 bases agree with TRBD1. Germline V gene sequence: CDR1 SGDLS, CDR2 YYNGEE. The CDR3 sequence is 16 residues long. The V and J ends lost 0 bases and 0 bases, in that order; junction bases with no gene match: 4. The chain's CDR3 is CASSVAGGASTDTQYF. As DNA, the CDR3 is TGTGCCAGCAGCGTAGCAGGGGGAGCTAGCACAGATACGCAGTATTTT.

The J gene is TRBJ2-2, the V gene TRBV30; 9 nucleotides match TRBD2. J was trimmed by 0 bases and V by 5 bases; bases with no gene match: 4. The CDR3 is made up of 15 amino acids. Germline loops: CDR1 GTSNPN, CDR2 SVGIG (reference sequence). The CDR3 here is CAWSIAGANTGELFF. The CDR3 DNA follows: TGTGCCTGGTCCATAGCGGGGGCGAACACCGGGGAGCTGTTTTTT.

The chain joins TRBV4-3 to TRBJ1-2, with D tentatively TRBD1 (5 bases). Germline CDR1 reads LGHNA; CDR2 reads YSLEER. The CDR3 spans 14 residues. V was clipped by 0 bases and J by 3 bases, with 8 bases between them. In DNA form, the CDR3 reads TGCGCCAGCAGCCAAGATACGGGGGACTATGGCTACACCTTC. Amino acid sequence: CASSQDTGDYGYTF.

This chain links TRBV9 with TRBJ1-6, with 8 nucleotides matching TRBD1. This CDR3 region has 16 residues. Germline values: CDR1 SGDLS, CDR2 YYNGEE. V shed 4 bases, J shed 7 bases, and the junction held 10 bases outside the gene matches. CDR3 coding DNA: TGTGCCAGCAGCCTTACGGACAGGGACGTGAATTCACCCCTCCACTTT. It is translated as CASSLTDRDVNSPLHF.

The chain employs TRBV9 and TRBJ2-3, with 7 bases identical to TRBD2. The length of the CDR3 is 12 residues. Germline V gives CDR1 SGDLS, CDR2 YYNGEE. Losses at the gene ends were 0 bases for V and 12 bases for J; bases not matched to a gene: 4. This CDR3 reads CASSVGAGDQYF. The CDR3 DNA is TGTGCCAGCAGCGTAGGGGCGGGGGACCAGTATTTT. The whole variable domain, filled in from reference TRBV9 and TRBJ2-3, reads DSGVTQTPKHLITATGQRVTLRCSPRSGDLSVYWYQQSLDQGLQFLIQYYNGEERAKGNILERFSAQQFPDLHSELNLSSLELGDSALYFCASSVGAGDQYFGPGTRLTVL.

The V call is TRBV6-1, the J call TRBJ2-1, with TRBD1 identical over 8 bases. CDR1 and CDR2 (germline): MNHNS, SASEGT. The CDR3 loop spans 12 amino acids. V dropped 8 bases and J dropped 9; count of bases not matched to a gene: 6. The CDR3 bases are TGTGCCAGCGGGCAGGGGGCCGGTGAGCAGTTCTTC. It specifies CASGQGAGEQFF.